These 17 T cell receptor beta chains share one sample of origin, sequenced in a study of T cells expressing NK-cell markers. With the 5' RACE reads reprocessed, TCRdb shows one record per CDR3 protein and no DNA. The specimen's table records roughly 390,000 distinct CDR3 sequences. Specimen: blood T cells: a sorted CD56 or NKG2C T cell subset, CD4+ or CD8+ T cells, or bulk PBMC T cells (not recorded which). The receptor set was obtained from a man aged 18 to 69 in good health.

The rearrangement links TRBV12-3 or TRBV12-4 to TRBJ2-6. CDR3 length: 14 amino acids. The CDR3 sequence: CASSSTAGANVLTF.

V usage is TRBV5-1 and J usage is TRBJ2-1; TCRdb gives TRBD1 as the D gene, but with no DNA this cannot be confirmed. Germline CDR1 and CDR2: SGHRS and YFSETQ. The CDR3 length is 14 residues. CDR3 in amino acids: CASSLTGTYNEQFF. The whole variable domain, filled in from reference TRBV5-1 and TRBJ2-1, reads KAGVTQTPRYLIKTRGQQVTLSCSPISGHRSVSWYQQTPGQGLQFLFEYFSETQRNKGNFPGRFSGRQFSNSRSEMNVSTLELGDSALYLCASSLTGTYNEQFFGPGTRLTVL.

The chain recombines TRBV18 with TRBJ2-5. The CDR3 covers 13 residues. Germline V gene lookup returns CDR1 KGHSH and CDR2 LQKENI. The CDR3 region is CASSPLDRETQYF.

The genes are TRBV2 and TRBJ2-1; there is no DNA to check the TCRdb D call of TRBD1. From germline, CDR1 is SNHLY and CDR2 FYNNEI. This CDR3 has 15 residues. The CDR3 loop is CASSDPRGGGDEQFF.

J is TRBJ2-2 and V is TRBV6-1; there is no DNA to check the TCRdb D call of TRBD2. Germline V lookup: CDR1 MNHNS, CDR2 SASEGT. CDR3 length equals 16 residues. The CDR3: CASETSGAFNTGELFF.

The gene calls are TRBV15 and TRBJ2-6; the D call of TRBD1 rests on TCRdb alone, since no DNA is present to check it. From germline, CDR1 is LNHNV and CDR2 YYDKDF (reference sequence). This CDR3 has 19 residues. Here the CDR3 reads CATSRDLGQGTSGANVLTF.

The V and J genes are TRBV11-2 and TRBJ2-5; TCRdb lists TRBD2, though no DNA is available to test this call. The CDR3 is made up of 16 amino acids. Germline V gives CDR1 SGHAT, CDR2 FQNNGV. CDR3: CASSPWEGPPMGTQYF.

This chain links TRBV29-1 with TRBJ2-3; TCRdb reports TRBD1, a call that lacks DNA to check it against. The CDR3 runs 15 residues. Germline values: CDR1 SQVTM, CDR2 ANQGSEA. The CDR3 here is CSVVGAGPSTDTQYF.

The chain has TRBV6-5 and TRBJ2-1; no DNA is available, so the TRBD1 call from TCRdb remains unchecked. In germline, CDR1 is MNHEY, CDR2 SVGAGI. The CDR3 totals 16 residues. This CDR3 is CASSYSLAGQFNEQFF.

The chain has TRBV7-3 and TRBJ2-1; without DNA, the TCRdb call of TRBD2 cannot be checked. The CDR3 contains 14 residues. Germline assignment: CDR1 SGHTA and CDR2 FQGTGA. This CDR3 reads CASSSRTSGGARFF.

The rearrangement joins TRBV7-2 to TRBJ2-5; absent DNA, TCRdb's TRBD2 call cannot be checked. CDR1 is SGHTA, CDR2 FQGNSA, per germline. This CDR3 has 16 residues. The CDR3 sequence: CASSLAATSTQETQYF.

The CDR3 loop reads CASIPQGLVGELFF. The chain carries TRBV12-3 or TRBV12-4 and TRBJ2-2; there is no DNA to check the TCRdb D call of TRBD1. The CDR3 runs to 14 residues.

The chain carries TRBV20-1 and TRBJ2-6; the D call of TRBD2 rests on TCRdb alone, since no DNA is present to check it. The CDR3 totals 17 residues. CDR1 DFQATT and CDR2 SNEGSKA come from the germline V gene (reference sequence). Here the CDR3 reads CSAKPGLGTSGANVLTF.

The chain is built from TRBV10-3 and TRBJ2-2; TCRdb picks TRBD2, but there is no DNA to check that call. The CDR3 length is 15 residues. CDR1 and CDR2 (germline): ENHRY, SYGVKD. CDR3 sequence reads: CAISDRTRYSGELFF.

This chain connects TRBV6-5 to TRBJ2-7. The germline V gene has CDR1 MNHEY and CDR2 SVGAGI. This CDR3 comprises 15 residues. The CDR3: CASSYRHSRSYEQYF.

This sequence joins TRBV5-1 and TRBJ2-5; TCRdb names TRBD1, which stays unverified in the absence of DNA. CDR1 SGHRS and CDR2 YFSETQ come from the germline V gene. The CDR3 runs 16 residues. The CDR3 spells CASSLGQGTYQETQYF. Together with reference TRBV5-1 and TRBJ2-5, the CDR3 gives the full variable domain: KAGVTQTPRYLIKTRGQQVTLSCSPISGHRSVSWYQQTPGQGLQFLFEYFSETQRNKGNFPGRFSGRQFSNSRSEMNVSTLELGDSALYLCASSLGQGTYQETQYFGPGTRLLVL.

The chain links TRBV28 to TRBJ1-6; TCRdb's D gene call, TRBD1, goes unchecked for lack of DNA. The CDR3 sequence is 14 residues long. Germline CDR1 is MDHEN and CDR2 is SYDVKM. The CDR3 reads CASSEDSASSPLHF.